This T cell receptor (beta chain) is drawn from a study of Ad26.COV2.S vaccination and SARS-CoV-2 variants. Study in general: Ad26.COV2.S, an intramuscular injection, was given once or twice 56 days apart. Broader study findings: Similar non-spike TCR breadth was seen in vaccine and placebo recipients. Substantial breadth was reported for post-vaccination spike-specific CD8+ and CD4+ T cells.

Worth noting for this clone: Its antigen is still unknown.

Data came from immunoSEQ multiplex PCR; TCRdb stores just in-frame clones and leaves some out. Counted here are 380,000 or so clones, approximately 86% occurring once; the ten biggest clones make up roughly a tenth. The treatment was: some 20 received Ad26.COV2.S at low or high dose, single or two shots; roughly five received placebo; per-sample allocation not given. Day 63 after the first injection of vaccine or placebo was the sampling time. The donor's status was that of an adult aged 18-55 years in Boston. The CDR3 sequence is 15 residues long. The V gene's germline CDR1 is LNHDA and CDR2 SQIVND (reference sequence). V lost 1 base to trimming and J lost 2 bases, with 12 bases between them.

The rearrangement joins TRBV19 to TRBJ2-7; unclear D gene. The input for sequencing was peripheral blood, taken in a trial of Ad26.COV2.S vaccine versus placebo. This receptor was taken from a person aged 18-60 years who received the Ad26.COV2.S COVID-19 vaccine or a placebo. For the CDR3, the DNA is TGTGCCAGTAGTATAGTTTGGGCGGAAACCTACGAGCAGTACTTC. This gives the protein CASSIVWAETYEQYF.